The 32 T cell receptor beta chains reported below all come from one sample, sequenced in a study of blood T cell repertoires in COVID-19. Generated by immunoSEQ multiplex PCR, the TCRdb table keeps only in-frame clones and is missing some. The repertoire consists of some 150,000 clones, with about four fifths occurring once and the leading ten covering around 1.5%. The sequenced sample was peripheral blood. The source is a human donor in a cohort sampled during active COVID-19.

The CDR3 coding sequence is TGTGCCAGCACCCTCGCTCAGGGAGGGACTGAAGCTTTCTTT. The encoded protein is CASTLAQGGTEAFF. The chain combines TRBV2 with TRBJ1-1; D is possibly TRBD1 (5 bases). The length of the CDR3 is 14 residues. CDR1 SNHLY and CDR2 FYNNEI come from the germline V gene. V lost 7 bases, J lost 5 bases, and 17 bases lay in between.

Points on this clone: Other DNA sequences in the same sample also yield this CDR3. The chain has TRBV7-3 and TRBJ1-1; possibly TRBD1 for D (5 bases). CDR1 SGHTA and CDR2 FQGTGA come from the germline V gene. The CDR3 consists of 13 residues. V shed 4 bases and J shed 1 base, with 7 bases lying between them. Here the CDR3 reads CASSSGQNTEAFF. DNA of the CDR3: TGTGCCAGCAGCTCAGGACAGAACACTGAAGCTTTCTTT.

This chain connects TRBV18 to TRBJ2-5, with D possibly being TRBD2 (5 bases). V lost 1 base to trimming and J lost 1 base, with 10 bases between them. Germline CDR1 KGHSH, CDR2 LQKENI. The CDR3 has 15 amino acids. CDR3 nucleotides: TGTGCCAGCTCACCACGGGCCGGGGTCCAAGAGACCCAGTACTTC. As protein: CASSPRAGVQETQYF.

The chain links TRBV27 to TRBJ2-1; 8 bases map to TRBD2. The CDR3 has 16 amino acids. With V trimmed by 4 bases and J by 0 bases, 5 bases remained unmatched. Germline V gene data show CDR1 as MNHEY and CDR2 as SMNVEV (reference sequence). CDR3 amino acids: CASSSGLAGSYNEQFF. The CDR3 nucleotides read TGTGCCAGCAGTTCTGGGCTAGCGGGCTCCTACAATGAGCAGTTCTTC.

This clone was seen only once. V and J are TRBV28 and TRBJ2-7; 9 nucleotides align to TRBD1. This CDR3 comprises 15 residues. Unmatched junction bases numbered 10, after V lost 6 bases and J lost 4 bases. CDR1 and CDR2 from the germline V gene are MDHEN and SYDVKM. The CDR3 nucleotides are TGTGCCAGCAGATCTACAGGGGGCCTAGCTTACGAGCAGTACTTC. It yields the protein CASRSTGGLAYEQYF.

The chain is built from TRBV6-5 and TRBJ2-7; 8 positions agree with TRBD2. Germline CDR1 is MNHEY and CDR2 is SVGAGI. V lost 5 bases to trimming and J lost 1 base; unmatched junction nucleotides: 1. The CDR3 runs to 13 residues. This chain's CDR3 is CASSREGSYEQYF. DNA of the CDR3: TGTGCCAGCAGTCGGGAGGGATCCTACGAGCAGTACTTC.

This rearrangement joins TRBV6-5 to TRBJ1-5; 7 bases line up with TRBD1. The V gene end was trimmed by 0 bases and the J gene end by 7 bases; junction bases not matched to a gene: 9. CDR3 length: 16 amino acids. CDR1 is MNHEY, CDR2 SVGAGI, per germline. CDR3 sequence: CASSYSATGVEQPQHF. The CDR3 region has the DNA TGTGCCAGCAGTTACTCGGCTACAGGGGTGGAGCAGCCCCAGCATTTT.

This clone was seen a single time. The chain is built from TRBV19 and TRBJ2-1; TRBD1 matches 9 bases. Germline V CDR1 and CDR2: LNHDA, SQIVND (reference sequence). This CDR3 region has 17 residues. The junction had 11 bases not matched to a gene; V was cut back by 1 base and J by 7 bases. The CDR3 protein is CASSIVPSGQGSNEQFF. DNA for the CDR3: TGTGCCAGTAGTATAGTTCCCTCGGGACAGGGAAGTAATGAGCAGTTCTTC. The full variable domain, rest sourced from reference TRBV19 and TRBJ2-1, is DGGITQSPKYLFRKEGQNVTLSCEQNLNHDAMYWYRQDPGQGLRLIYYSQIVNDFQKGDIAEGYSVSREKKESFPLTVTSAQKNPTAFYLCASSIVPSGQGSNEQFFGPGTRLTVL.

This chain connects TRBV7-9 to TRBJ2-3, with a possible D match to TRBD1 (5 bases). Per the germline V gene, CDR1 is SEHNR and CDR2 is FQNEAQ (reference sequence). The germline V and J ends were trimmed by 5 bases and 0 bases, with 12 bases remaining between them. CDR3 length: 15 residues. CDR3 coding DNA: TGTGCCAGCAGCGAACAGGATCTAAGCACAGATACGCAGTATTTT. It specifies CASSEQDLSTDTQYF.

V usage is TRBV18 and J usage is TRBJ1-4; TRBD1 might be the D (5 bases). Germline V gene lookup returns CDR1 KGHSH and CDR2 LQKENI. The V end was cut by 1 base, the J end by 0 bases, with 9 bases between. The CDR3 is made up of 16 amino acids. CDR3 bases: TGTGCCAGCTCACCACTCACAGGAGCAACTAATGAAAAACTGTTTTTT. It translates to CASSPLTGATNEKLFF.

This CDR3 is CASSAGSGANSPLHF. Here the CDR3 DNA reads TGTGCCAGCAGCGCAGGCAGTGGGGCTAATTCACCCCTCCACTTT. The rearrangement joins TRBV6-5 to TRBJ1-6; possibly TRBD1 for D (5 bases). With 6 bases removed from V and 6 bases from J, the gap between germline ends came to 15 bases. From germline, CDR1 is MNHEY and CDR2 SVGAGI. The CDR3 runs 15 residues.

A few counts support this clone. The J gene is TRBJ2-7, the V gene TRBV19, with 8 bases aligning to TRBD1. From germline, CDR1 is LNHDA and CDR2 SQIVND (reference sequence). The length of the CDR3 is 14 residues. Losses at the gene ends were 4 bases for V and 2 bases for J; bases not matched to a gene: 4. The CDR3 sequence: CASSNGQGPYEQYF. CDR3 nucleotide sequence: TGTGCCAGTAGTAACGGACAGGGTCCCTACGAGCAGTACTTC.

This clone was found once. The V and J genes are TRBV27 and TRBJ2-6; 8 bases match TRBD2. Germline V gives CDR1 MNHEY, CDR2 SMNVEV (reference sequence). The CDR3 is made up of 17 amino acids. After removal of 7 bases from V and 2 bases from J, the junction contained 10 bases not matched to a gene. The CDR3 DNA is TGTGCCAGCAAATCAGCGGGAGTCTCGGCTGGGGCCAACGTCCTGACTTTC. It codes for CASKSAGVSAGANVLTF.

This chain connects TRBV5-1 to TRBJ2-5, with D tentatively TRBD1 (5 bases). Germline V CDR1 and CDR2: SGHRS, YFSETQ. The V end lost 2 bases, the J end lost 2 bases, and 10 bases lay between the germline ends. The CDR3 is 14 amino acids. The CDR3 reads CASSFTGVQETQYF. CDR3 DNA: TGCGCCAGCAGCTTTACAGGAGTTCAAGAGACCCAGTACTTC.

This chain connects TRBV6-6 to TRBJ2-5; D gene unclear. There are 11 residues in the CDR3. Germline CDR1 reads MNHNY; CDR2 reads SVGAGI (reference sequence). Trimming removed 6 bases at V and 3 bases at J, with 5 bases between. This CDR3 reads CASSPEETQYF. In DNA form, the CDR3 reads TGTGCCAGCAGCCCAGAAGAGACCCAGTACTTC.

The chain has TRBV5-3 and TRBJ2-5; 12 bases line up with TRBD1. TRBV5-3 is an ORF for which the function is uncertain. The CDR3 covers 19 residues. The J segment lost 0 bases and the V segment lost 5 bases, leaving 14 bases of the junction unmatched. CDR3 amino acids: CARRKRTGTGGSYQETQYF. In DNA form, the CDR3 reads TGTGCCAGAAGAAAACGCACCGGGACAGGGGGCTCGTACCAAGAGACCCAGTACTTC.

This clone was counted only a few times. V gene TRBV6-6 combines with J gene TRBJ2-7; 7 bases line up with TRBD1. V gave up 2 bases and J gave up 1 base; unmatched junction bases: 2. CDR1 is MNHNY, CDR2 SVGAGI, per germline (reference sequence). The CDR3 contains 14 residues. CDR3 nucleotides: TGTGCCAGCAGTTACGGGACAGCGTCCTACGAGCAGTACTTC. Translating gives CASSYGTASYEQYF.

This clone was counted once. The V gene is TRBV27, the J gene TRBJ1-2; 7 positions agree with TRBD1. Germline CDR1 is MNHEY and CDR2 is SMNVEV (reference sequence). The CDR3 is 12 amino acids. Trimming removed 5 bases from V and 4 bases from J; junction bases left unmatched: 1. CDR3 bases: TGTGCCAGCAGTCCAGGGGGCTATGGCTACACCTTC. Amino acids: CASSPGGYGYTF.

The V call is TRBV21-1, the J call TRBJ2-7; the table's D call, TRBD1, has no DNA check behind it. TRBV21-1 is termed a pseudogene. The CDR3 is 18 amino acids. The CDR3 nucleotides are TGTGCCAGCGCGGGACAGGGCGGGTTACGCGTTAGCTCCTACGAGCAGTACTTC. Translating it yields CASAGQGGLRVSSYEQYF.

In its sample, this clone was seen once. This chain uses TRBV7-2 with TRBJ1-3; TRBD1 might be the D (5 bases). Germline V CDR1 and CDR2: SGHTA, FQGNSA. Trimming stripped 0 bases from V and 4 bases from J, with 16 bases between. CDR3 length: 17 amino acids. The CDR3 DNA reads TGTGCCAGCAGCTTAGCTGCGTCCGGGGGTATCGGAAACACCATATATTTT. Residues: CASSLAASGGIGNTIYF.

The chain joins TRBV9 to TRBJ1-6; D might be TRBD1 (6 bases). The CDR3 has 15 residues. In germline, CDR1 is SGDLS, CDR2 YYNGEE. V dropped 0 bases and J dropped 7 bases, with 11 bases sitting between them. The CDR3 region is CASSVGRQGNSPLHF. In DNA form, the CDR3 reads TGTGCCAGCAGCGTAGGAAGGCAGGGGAATTCACCCCTCCACTTT.

This clone came up a few times. The chain is built from TRBV9 and TRBJ2-7; the match to TRBD2 covers 7 bases. The ends lost 3 bases at V and 3 bases at J; junction bases unmatched: 6. In germline, CDR1 is SGDLS, CDR2 YYNGEE. The CDR3 runs 14 residues. The CDR3 loop reads CASSAGLEIYEQYF. DNA of the CDR3: TGTGCCAGCAGCGCCGGACTAGAGATCTACGAGCAGTACTTC.

The chain combines TRBV19 with TRBJ1-1; 9 bases line up with TRBD1. Germline assignment: CDR1 LNHDA and CDR2 SQIVND (reference sequence). The CDR3 is 14 amino acids. J was trimmed by 5 bases and V by 4 bases; bases with no gene match: 5. The CDR3 sequence is CASSTGQGTTEAFF. In nucleotides, the CDR3 is TGTGCCAGTAGTACGGGACAGGGAACAACTGAAGCTTTCTTT.

This clone was seen only a few times. This chain joins TRBV5-1 and TRBJ2-1, with TRBD2 matching 10 bases. The CDR3 sequence is 17 residues long. V was clipped by 6 bases and J by 4 bases; unmatched bases: 13. Per germline, CDR1 SGHRS and CDR2 YFSETQ. The CDR3 loop reads CASKETSGQDGYNEQFF. The CDR3, as DNA: TGCGCCAGCAAGGAGACTAGCGGGCAGGACGGGTACAATGAGCAGTTCTTC.

The gene calls are TRBV27 and TRBJ1-1; no firm D call. Trimming cost V 2 bases and J 3 bases, with 22 bases left between them. The germline gives CDR1 MNHEY, CDR2 SMNVEV (reference sequence). The CDR3 is 18 amino acids. In DNA, the CDR3 is TGTGCCAGCAGTTTAAAGGCGGACTTTCACCCACGTGACACTGAAGCTTTCTTT. Amino acid sequence: CASSLKADFHPRDTEAFF.

V usage is TRBV29-1 and J usage is TRBJ2-1; perhaps TRBD2 as D (5 bases). Trimming stripped 4 bases from V and 4 bases from J, with 5 bases between. This CDR3 region has 11 residues. Per germline, CDR1 SQVTM and CDR2 ANQGSEA. Here the CDR3 DNA reads TGCAGCGTTGGGGAGTACAATGAGCAGTTCTTC. This gives the protein CSVGEYNEQFF.

The V and J genes are TRBV5-4 and TRBJ2-2, with 10 positions matching TRBD2. This CDR3 comprises 17 residues. The germline CDR1 and CDR2 sequences are SGHNT and YYREEE (reference sequence). The ends lost 3 bases at V and 8 bases at J; junction bases unmatched: 13. The CDR3 reads CASSSGGGLAVSGELFF. The CDR3 bases are TGTGCCAGCAGCTCCGGTGGAGGACTAGCGGTTTCAGGGGAGCTGTTTTTT.

This chain uses TRBV10-3 with TRBJ2-7; 8 bases are a match to TRBD1. The CDR3 has 16 amino acids. The V and J ends lost 2 bases and 4 bases, in that order; junction bases with no gene match: 10. Germline V lookup: CDR1 ENHRY, CDR2 SYGVKD. CDR3 nucleotides: TGTGCCATCAGTGAGCCCCCCCCCAGGGGGCCGTACGAGCAGTACTTC. Translation: CAISEPPPRGPYEQYF.

This chain links TRBV6-2 or TRBV6-3 with TRBJ2-3, with TRBD2 identical over 14 bases. In germline, CDR1 is MNHEY, CDR2 SVGEGT. V lost 5 bases to trimming and J lost 8 bases; unmatched junction nucleotides: 6. The CDR3 has 15 amino acids. CDR3 coding DNA: TGTGCCAGCAGTCCAGGGACTAGCGGGAGCCCTACGCAGTATTTT. Encoded protein: CASSPGTSGSPTQYF.

The chain links TRBV5-1 to TRBJ2-3; 7 nucleotides line up with TRBD2. Looked up from germline, CDR1 is SGHRS and CDR2 is YFSETQ. This CDR3 comprises 15 residues. V trimming: 5 bases; J trimming: 3 bases; junction bases outside the gene matches: 9. DNA for the CDR3: TGCGCCAGCAGAATTTTGGGCGGGAGAACAGATACGCAGTATTTT. Translating gives CASRILGGRTDTQYF. Full variable domain (outside the CDR3, taken from reference TRBV5-1 and TRBJ2-3): KAGVTQTPRYLIKTRGQQVTLSCSPISGHRSVSWYQQTPGQGLQFLFEYFSETQRNKGNFPGRFSGRQFSNSRSEMNVSTLELGDSALYLCASRILGGRTDTQYFGPGTRLTVL.

The gene calls are TRBV27 and TRBJ2-3; TRBD2 matches 10 bases. Germline loops: CDR1 MNHEY, CDR2 SMNVEV (reference sequence). The CDR3 totals 16 residues. V shed 6 bases and J 9 bases; nucleotides not matched to a gene: 15. The CDR3 reads CASRPAAGGPGKTQYF. The CDR3, as DNA: TGTGCCAGCAGGCCTGCAGCGGGGGGGCCGGGAAAGACGCAGTATTTT.

The V gene is TRBV24-1, the J gene TRBJ2-3; D is uncertain. CDR1 and CDR2 (germline): KGHDR, SFDVKD. The CDR3 spans 16 residues. Trimming stripped 3 bases from V and 0 bases from J, with 12 bases between. CDR3 amino acids: CATSDPPKTSTDTQYF. CDR3 DNA sequence: TGTGCCACCAGTGATCCTCCCAAGACTAGCACAGATACGCAGTATTTT.